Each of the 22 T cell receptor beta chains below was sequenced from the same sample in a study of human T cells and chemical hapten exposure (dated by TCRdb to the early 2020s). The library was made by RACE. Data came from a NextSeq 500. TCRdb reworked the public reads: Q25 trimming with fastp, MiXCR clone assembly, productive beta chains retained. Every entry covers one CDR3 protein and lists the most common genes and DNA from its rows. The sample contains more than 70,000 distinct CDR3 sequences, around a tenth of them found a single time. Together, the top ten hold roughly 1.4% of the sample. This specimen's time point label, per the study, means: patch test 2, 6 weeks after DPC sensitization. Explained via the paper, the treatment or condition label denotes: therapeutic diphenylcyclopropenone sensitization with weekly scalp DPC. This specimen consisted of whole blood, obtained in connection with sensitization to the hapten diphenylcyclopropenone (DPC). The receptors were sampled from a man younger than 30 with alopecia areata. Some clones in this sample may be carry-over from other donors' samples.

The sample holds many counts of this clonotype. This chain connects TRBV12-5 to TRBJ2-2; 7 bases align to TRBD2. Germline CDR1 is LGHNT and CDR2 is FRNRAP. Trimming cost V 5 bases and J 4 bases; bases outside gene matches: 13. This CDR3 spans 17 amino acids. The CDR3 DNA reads TGTGCTAGTGGTCCAGGGAGGGCAGCCCGGGTCACCGGGGAGCTGTTTTTT. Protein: CASGPGRAARVTGELFF. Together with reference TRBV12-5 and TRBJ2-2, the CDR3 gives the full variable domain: DARVTQTPRHKVTEMGQEVTMRCQPILGHNTVFWYRQTMMQGLELLAYFRNRAPLDDSGMPKDRFSAEMPDATLATLKIQPSEPRDSAVYFCASGPGRAARVTGELFFGEGSRLTVL.

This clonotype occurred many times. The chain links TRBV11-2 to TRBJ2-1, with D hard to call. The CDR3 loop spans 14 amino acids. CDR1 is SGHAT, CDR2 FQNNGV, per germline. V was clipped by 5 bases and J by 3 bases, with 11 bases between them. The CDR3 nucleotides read TGTGCCAGCAGCCCAAATCGAGGCTACAATGAGCAGTTCTTC. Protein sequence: CASSPNRGYNEQFF.

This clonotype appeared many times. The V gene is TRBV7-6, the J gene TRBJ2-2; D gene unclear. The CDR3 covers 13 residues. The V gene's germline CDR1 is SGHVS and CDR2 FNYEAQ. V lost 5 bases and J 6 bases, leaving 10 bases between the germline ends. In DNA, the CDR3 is TGTGCCAGCAGCCCAATAGGGTCCGGGGAGCTGTTTTTT. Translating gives CASSPIGSGELFF. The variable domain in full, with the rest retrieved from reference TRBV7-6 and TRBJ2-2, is GAGVSQSPRYKVTKRGQDVALRCDPISGHVSLYWYRQALGQGPEFLTYFNYEAQQDKSGLPNDRFSAERPEGSISTLTIQRTEQRDSAMYRCASSPIGSGELFFGEGSRLTVL.

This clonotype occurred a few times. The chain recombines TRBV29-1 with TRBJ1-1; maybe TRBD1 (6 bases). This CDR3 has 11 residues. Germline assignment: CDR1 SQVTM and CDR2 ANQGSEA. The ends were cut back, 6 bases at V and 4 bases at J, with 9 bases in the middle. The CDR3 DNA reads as TGCAGCGTCACAGGGCCCACTGAAGCTTTCTTT. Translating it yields CSVTGPTEAFF.

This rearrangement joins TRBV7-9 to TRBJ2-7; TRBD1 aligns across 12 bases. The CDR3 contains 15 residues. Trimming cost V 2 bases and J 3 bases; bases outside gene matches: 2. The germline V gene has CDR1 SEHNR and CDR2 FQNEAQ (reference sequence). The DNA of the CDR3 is TGTGCCAGCAGCTTAAGGGACAGGGGGCTCTACGAGCAGTACTTC. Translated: CASSLRDRGLYEQYF.

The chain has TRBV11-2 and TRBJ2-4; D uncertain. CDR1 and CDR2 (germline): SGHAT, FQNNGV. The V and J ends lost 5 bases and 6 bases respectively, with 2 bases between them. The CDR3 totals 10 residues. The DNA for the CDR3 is TGTGCCAGCAGCCTAAACATTCAGTACTTC. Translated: CASSLNIQYF.

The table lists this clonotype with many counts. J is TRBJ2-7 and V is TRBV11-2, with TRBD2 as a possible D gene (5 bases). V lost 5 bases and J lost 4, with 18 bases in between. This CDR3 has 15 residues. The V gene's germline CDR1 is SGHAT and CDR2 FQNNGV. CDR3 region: CASSHGLWRPYEQYV. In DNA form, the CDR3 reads TGTGCCAGCAGCCACGGACTTTGGAGACCTTACGAGCAGTACGTC.

This CDR3 reads CASGHMGQETQYF. DNA for the CDR3: TGTGCCAGCGGCCACATGGGTCAAGAGACCCAGTACTTC. The chain combines TRBV5-6 with TRBJ2-5, with D unresolved. V lost 7 bases and J lost 2, with 12 bases in between. The germline V gene has CDR1 SGHDT and CDR2 YYEEEE. The CDR3 is 13 amino acids.

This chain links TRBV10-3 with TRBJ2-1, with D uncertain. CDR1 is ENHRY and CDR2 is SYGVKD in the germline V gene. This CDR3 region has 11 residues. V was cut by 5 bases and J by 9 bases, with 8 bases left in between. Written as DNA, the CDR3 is TGTGCCATCAGTTTAGAAGGTGAGCAGTTCTTC. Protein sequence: CAISLEGEQFF.

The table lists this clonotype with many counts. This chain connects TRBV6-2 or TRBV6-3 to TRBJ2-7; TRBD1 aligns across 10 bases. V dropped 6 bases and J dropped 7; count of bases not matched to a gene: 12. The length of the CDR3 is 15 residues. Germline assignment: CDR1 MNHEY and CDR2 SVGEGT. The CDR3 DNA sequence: TGTGCCAGCAGCGGGCCGGGACAGGGGTTTGGAGAGCAGTACTTC. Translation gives CASSGPGQGFGEQYF.

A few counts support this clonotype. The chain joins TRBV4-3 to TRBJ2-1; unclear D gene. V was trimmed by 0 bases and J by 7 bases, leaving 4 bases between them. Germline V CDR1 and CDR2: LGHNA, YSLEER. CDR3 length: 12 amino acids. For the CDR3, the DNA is TGCGCCAGCAGCCAAGATCTGAATGAGCAGTTCTTC. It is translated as CASSQDLNEQFF.

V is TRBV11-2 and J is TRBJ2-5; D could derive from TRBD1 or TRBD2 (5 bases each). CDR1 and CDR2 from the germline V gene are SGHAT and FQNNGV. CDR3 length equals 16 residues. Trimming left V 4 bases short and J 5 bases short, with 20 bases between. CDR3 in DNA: TGTGCCAGCAGCTCCGGACGAGGGGTCCACGGGGAGACCCAGTACTTC. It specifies CASSSGRGVHGETQYF.

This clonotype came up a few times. The CDR3 DNA sequence: TGTGCCAGCTCACCCTGGACGGAATTGCAGCCCGAGGGCTACACCTTC. This gives the protein CASSPWTELQPEGYTF. This chain links TRBV18 with TRBJ1-2; D is unresolved. Trimming left V 3 bases short and J 8 bases short, with 22 bases between. The CDR3 contains 16 residues. Germline V lookup: CDR1 KGHSH, CDR2 LQKENI.

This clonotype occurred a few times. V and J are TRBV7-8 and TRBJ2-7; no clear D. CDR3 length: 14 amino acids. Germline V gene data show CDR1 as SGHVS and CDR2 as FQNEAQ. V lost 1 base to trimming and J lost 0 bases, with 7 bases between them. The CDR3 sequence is CASSLGVGSYEQYF. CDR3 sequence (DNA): TGTGCCAGCAGCTTAGGGGTCGGCTCCTACGAGCAGTACTTC.

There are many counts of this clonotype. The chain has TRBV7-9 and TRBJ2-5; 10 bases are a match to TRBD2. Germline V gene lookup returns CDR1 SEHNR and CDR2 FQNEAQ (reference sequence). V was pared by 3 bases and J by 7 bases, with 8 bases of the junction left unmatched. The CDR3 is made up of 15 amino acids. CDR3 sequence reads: CASSFSSGGLGTQYF. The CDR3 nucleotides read TGTGCCAGCAGCTTCAGTAGCGGGGGGCTTGGGACCCAGTACTTC.

The CDR3 loop reads CASSLQYNQPQHF. The CDR3 DNA is TGTGCCAGCAGTCTCCAATACAATCAGCCCCAGCATTTT. The chain employs TRBV27 and TRBJ1-5; D is undetermined. Germline V CDR1 and CDR2: MNHEY, SMNVEV (reference sequence). Trimming left V 5 bases short and J 3 bases short, with 8 bases between. The CDR3 is made up of 13 amino acids.

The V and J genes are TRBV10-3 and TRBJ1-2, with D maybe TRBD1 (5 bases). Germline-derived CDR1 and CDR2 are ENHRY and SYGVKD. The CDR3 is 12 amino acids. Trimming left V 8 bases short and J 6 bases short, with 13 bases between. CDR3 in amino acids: CAIESGGHGYTF. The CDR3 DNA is TGTGCCATCGAATCGGGGGGACATGGCTACACCTTC.

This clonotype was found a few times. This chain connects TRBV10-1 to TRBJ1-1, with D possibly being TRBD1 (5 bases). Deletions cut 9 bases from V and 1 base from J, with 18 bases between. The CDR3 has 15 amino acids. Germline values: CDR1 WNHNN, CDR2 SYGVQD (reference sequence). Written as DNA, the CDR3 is TGCGCCAGGACGGTGGGACGGTCAGGGAACACTGAAGCTTTCTTT. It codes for CARTVGRSGNTEAFF.

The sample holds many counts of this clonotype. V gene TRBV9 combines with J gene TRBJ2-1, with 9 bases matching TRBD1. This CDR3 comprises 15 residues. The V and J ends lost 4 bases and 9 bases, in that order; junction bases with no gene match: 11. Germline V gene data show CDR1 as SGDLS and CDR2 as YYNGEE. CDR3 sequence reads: CASSPRTGVNGEQFF. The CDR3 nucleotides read TGTGCCAGCAGCCCCAGGACAGGGGTAAATGGTGAGCAGTTCTTC.

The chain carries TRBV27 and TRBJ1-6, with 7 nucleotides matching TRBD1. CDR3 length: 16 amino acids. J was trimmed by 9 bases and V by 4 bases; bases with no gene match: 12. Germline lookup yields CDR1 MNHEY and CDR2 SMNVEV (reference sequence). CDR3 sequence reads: CASSSDRAGWGSPLHF. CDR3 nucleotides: TGTGCCAGCAGTTCAGACAGGGCCGGATGGGGTTCACCCCTCCACTTT.

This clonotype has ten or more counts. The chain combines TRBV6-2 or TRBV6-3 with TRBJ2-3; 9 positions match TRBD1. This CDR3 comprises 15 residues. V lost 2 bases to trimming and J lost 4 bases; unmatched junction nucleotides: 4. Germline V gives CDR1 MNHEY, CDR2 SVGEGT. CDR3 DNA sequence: TGTGCCAGCAGTTACGGGACAGGGAGCCCAGATACGCAGTATTTT. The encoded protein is CASSYGTGSPDTQYF.

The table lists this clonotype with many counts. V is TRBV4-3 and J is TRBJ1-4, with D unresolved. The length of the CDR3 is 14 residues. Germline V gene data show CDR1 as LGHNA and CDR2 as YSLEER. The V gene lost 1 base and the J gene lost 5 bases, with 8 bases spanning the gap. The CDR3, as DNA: TGCGCCAGCAGCCAAGGAGGAGGAAATGAAAAACTGTTTTTT. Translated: CASSQGGGNEKLFF.